This T cell receptor (beta chain) was recorded in a study of blood T cell repertoires in COVID-19. The CDR3 runs to 13 residues. Using immunoSEQ multiplex PCR, the repertoire was profiled, and TCRdb retains in-frame clones only, with some absent. This table has 200,000 to 300,000 clones, about 85% appearing once. The rearrangement links TRBV21-1 to TRBJ2-1; the DNA was not compared with TRBD1, the D call given in the table. TRBV21-1 is noted as a pseudogene. The sequenced sample was peripheral blood. This receptor was taken from a man between 60 and 75 years old who had recovered from COVID-19. CDR3 sequence reads: CASSQPGDSEQFF. For the CDR3, the DNA is TGTGCCAGCAGCCAACCAGGGGACAGTGAGCAGTTCTTC.